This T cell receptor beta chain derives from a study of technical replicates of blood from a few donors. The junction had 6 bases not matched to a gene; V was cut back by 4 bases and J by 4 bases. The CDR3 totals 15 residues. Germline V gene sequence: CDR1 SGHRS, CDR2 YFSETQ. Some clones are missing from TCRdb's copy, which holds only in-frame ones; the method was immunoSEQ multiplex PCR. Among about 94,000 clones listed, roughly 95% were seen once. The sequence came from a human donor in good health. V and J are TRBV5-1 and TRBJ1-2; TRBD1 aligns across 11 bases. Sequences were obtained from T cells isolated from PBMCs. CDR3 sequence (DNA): TGCGCCAGCAGCCCAGATGGACAGGGGGCCTATGGCTACACCTTC. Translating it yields CASSPDGQGAYGYTF.